This is a list of T cell receptor beta chains from one sample in a study of T cell repertoires in cytomegalovirus infection. These receptors lack a known antigen. MiXCR was run by TCRdb on the reads, yielding one entry per CDR3 protein. The data show roughly 54,000 distinct CDR3 sequences, about a third seen once. Input material: PBMCs, sequenced either directly or after in vitro stimulation (not recorded which). The origin of the receptors is a human donor in good health (CMV status not recorded). Some clones in this sample may be carry-over from other donors' samples. Each CDR3 is given with its conserved first and last residue. A D gene is named only where the DNA matches it firmly. The size field is filled for only some rows; it gives once, few, many or a size class.

abundance: -
d_gene: -
j_gene: TRBJ2-7
v_gene: TRBV27
CDR3aa: CASSYLGRSWEQYF
CDR3nt: TGTGCCAGCAGTTATCTGGGACGGAGTTGGGAGCAGTACTTC

abundance: -
d_gene: -
j_gene: TRBJ1-1
v_gene: TRBV6-1
CDR3aa: CASSEILGPRFEAFF
CDR3nt: TGTGCCAGCAGTGAAATATTAGGACCGAGGTTTGAAGCTTTCTTT

abundance: -
d_gene: -
j_gene: TRBJ2-7
v_gene: TRBV27
CDR3aa: CASRGDFYEQYF
CDR3nt: TGTGCCAGCAGGGGAGACTTCTACGAGCAGTACTTC

abundance: once
d_gene: -
j_gene: TRBJ2-5
v_gene: TRBV2
CDR3aa: CASRAGPDVETQYF
CDR3nt: TGTGCCAGCAGGGCAGGCCCGGATGTCGAGACCCAGTACTTC

abundance: -
d_gene: TRBD2
j_gene: TRBJ2-3
v_gene: TRBV20-1
CDR3aa: CSLASGRYDTQYF
CDR3nt: TGCAGCCTAGCTAGCGGGAGGTACGATACGCAGTATTTT

abundance: few
d_gene: -
j_gene: TRBJ1-6
v_gene: TRBV20-1
CDR3aa: CSAREPGYNSPLHF
CDR3nt: TGCAGTGCTAGAGAACCTGGTTACAATTCACCCCTCCACTTT

abundance: -
d_gene: -
j_gene: TRBJ1-3
v_gene: TRBV20-1
CDR3aa: CSAHDDRRSGNTIYF
CDR3nt: TGCAGTGCCCACGATGACAGGCGGTCTGGAAACACCATATATTTT

abundance: -
d_gene: -
j_gene: TRBJ1-1
v_gene: TRBV12-3/TRBV12-4
CDR3aa: CASSFNGPPTGTEAFF
CDR3nt: TGTGCCAGCAGTTTTAATGGCCCTCCGACGGGCACTGAAGCTTTCTTT

abundance: -
d_gene: -
j_gene: TRBJ2-3
v_gene: TRBV4-3
CDR3aa: CASSTDAAAQGSPAQYF
CDR3nt: TGCGCCAGCAGCACGGATGCGGCAGCCCAGGGCTCCCCCGCGCAGTATTTT

abundance: few
d_gene: TRBD2
j_gene: TRBJ2-3
v_gene: TRBV7-6
CDR3aa: CASSLGLADPTDTQYF
CDR3nt: TGTGCCAGCAGCTTAGGGCTAGCGGACCCCACAGATACGCAGTATTTT

abundance: few
d_gene: -
j_gene: TRBJ1-2
v_gene: TRBV5-1
CDR3aa: CASSAAGQGIGYGYTF
CDR3nt: TGCGCCAGCAGTGCAGCCGGCCAGGGAATAGGCTATGGCTACACCTTC

abundance: -
d_gene: -
j_gene: TRBJ2-7
v_gene: TRBV11-2
CDR3aa: CASSLVGTYLYEQYF
CDR3nt: TGTGCCAGCAGCTTAGTGGGGACCTACCTTTACGAGCAGTACTTC

abundance: many
d_gene: -
j_gene: TRBJ2-1
v_gene: TRBV7-2
CDR3aa: CASSLVRGAYNEQFF
CDR3nt: TGTGCCAGCAGCTTAGTTAGAGGCGCGTACAATGAGCAGTTCTTC

abundance: -
d_gene: TRBD2
j_gene: TRBJ2-5
v_gene: TRBV7-2
CDR3aa: CASRRRGLAGGGLYF
CDR3nt: TGTGCCAGCAGACGGAGGGGACTAGCGGGGGGGGGCTTGTACTTC